Sequencing of this TCR beta chain was carried out in a study of cytomegalovirus exposure and HLA in healthy donors. Germline V gene sequence: CDR1 GTSNPN, CDR2 SVGIG (reference sequence). CDR3 length equals 13 residues. The V gene end was trimmed by 5 bases and the J gene end by 1 base; junction bases not matched to a gene: 3. Both 60 Vbeta primers and 13 Jbeta primers went into the PCR. Method: immunoSEQ multiplex PCR; TCRdb's copy keeps in-frame clones and lacks some. The sample lists about 120,000 clones, 7% to 9.5% occurring once. Sequences were obtained from PBMCs. This receptor was taken from a woman between 35 and 50 years old in good health and CMV-seropositive. The chain couples TRBV30 to TRBJ2-7; 9 bases align to TRBD1. In nucleotides, the CDR3 is TGTGCCTGGGACAGGGGGAGGTCCTACGAGCAGTACTTC. It codes for CAWDRGRSYEQYF.